The rows below give T cell receptor beta chains drawn from one sample of a study of T cells in Graves' hyperthyroidism and ophthalmopathy. TCRdb redid the calling of the multiplex PCR reads with MiXCR, one entry per CDR3 protein. The table records around 450,000 distinct CDR3 sequences, approximately 14% of them present only once. The specimen sequenced was blood. Receptors were obtained from a woman aged 18-35 years with Graves' hyperthyroidism. Both conserved end residues are part of each CDR3. Fields, in order: CDR3 length, D gene, J gene, clone size, V gene, CDR3 protein, CDR3 DNA. A D gene is named only where the DNA matches it firmly. Not every row has a clone size; where given, it reads once, few, many or a size class.

15,TRBD1,TRBJ1-5,NA,TRBV20-1,CSARVMTGGFQPQHF,TGCAGTGCTAGAGTAATGACAGGGGGCTTTCAGCCCCAGCATTTT
18,NA,TRBJ1-6,many,TRBV5-1,CASSLFSIGGRGDSPLHF,TGCGCCAGCAGCTTGTTCAGTATTGGGGGGCGCGGTGATTCACCCCTCCACTTT
14,TRBD1,TRBJ2-7,NA,TRBV5-1,CASSTDRGPYEQYF,TGCGCCAGCAGCACCGACAGGGGCCCCTACGAGCAGTACTTC
19,TRBD1,TRBJ1-3,few,TRBV11-2,CASGALRTGEGRKGNTIYF,TGTGCCAGCGGAGCTCTACGGACAGGGGAAGGGAGGAAGGGAAACACCATATATTTT
14,TRBD1,TRBJ1-5,many,TRBV2,CASSQQGANQPQHF,TGTGCCAGCAGTCAACAGGGGGCGAATCAGCCCCAGCATTTT
21,NA,TRBJ2-7,many,TRBV6-5,CASSYPQRMHRLFLYPYEQYF,TGTGCCAGCAGTTACCCACAAAGAATGCACCGACTGTTTCTCTACCCCTACGAGCAGTACTTC
15,NA,TRBJ2-2,many,TRBV5-8,CASSWIGGITGELFF,TGTGCCAGCAGCTGGATAGGGGGTATCACCGGGGAGCTGTTTTTT
13,TRBD2,TRBJ2-1,many,TRBV12-3/TRBV12-4,CASRPSGTNEQFF,TGTGCCAGCAGGCCTAGCGGCACGAATGAGCAGTTCTTC
14,TRBD1,TRBJ2-2,NA,TRBV29-1,CSVSGTGGTGELFF,TGCAGCGTATCCGGGACAGGGGGCACCGGGGAGCTGTTTTTT
17,NA,TRBJ1-1,NA,TRBV20-1,CSAKTIRIMGQNTEAFF,TGCAGTGCTAAAACAATAAGGATCATGGGGCAGAACACTGAAGCTTTCTTT
13,TRBD1,TRBJ2-5,many,TRBV2,CASIGTGGETQYF,TGTGCCAGCATCGGGACAGGGGGTGAGACCCAGTACTTC
14,NA,TRBJ2-5,few,TRBV10-2,CASLRAGLGETQYF,TGCGCCAGCTTAAGAGCGGGTCTTGGGGAGACCCAGTACTTC
13,NA,TRBJ2-7,NA,TRBV7-9,CASSLAQPYEQYF,TGTGCCAGCAGCTTAGCGCAGCCCTACGAGCAGTACTTC
15,TRBD2,TRBJ2-5,many,TRBV7-9,CASSFFSSGEETQYF,TGTGCCAGCAGCTTTTTTTCTAGCGGCGAAGAGACCCAGTACTTC
17,NA,TRBJ1-6,many,TRBV7-8,CASSLGSWGARNSPLHF,TGTGCCAGCAGCTTAGGGTCTTGGGGGGCCCGGAATTCACCCCTCCACTTT
13,NA,TRBJ2-1,NA,TRBV29-1,CSVIGHRRNEQFF,TGCAGCGTTATTGGGCATAGGCGGAATGAGCAGTTCTTC
15,TRBD1,TRBJ1-1,many,TRBV6-2/TRBV6-3,CASSYGQGAWIEAFF,TGTGCCAGCAGTTACGGACAGGGGGCATGGATAGAAGCTTTCTTT
15,NA,TRBJ2-1,many,TRBV12-3/TRBV12-4,CASRGLLGRDNEQFF,TGTGCCAGCAGAGGTTTACTAGGTAGGGACAATGAGCAGTTCTTC
16,TRBD1,TRBJ1-1,many,TRBV3-1,CASSQLDRATNTEAFF,TGTGCCAGCAGCCAACTGGACAGGGCGACGAACACTGAAGCTTTCTTT
15,NA,TRBJ1-1,NA,TRBV5-4,CASSLDPRGDTEAFF,TGTGCCAGCAGCTTGGACCCGAGGGGGGACACTGAAGCTTTCTTT
15,NA,TRBJ2-5,many,TRBV10-3,CAISDPRGQTKTQYF,TGTGCCATCAGTGATCCGCGCGGCCAGACGAAGACCCAGTACTTC
13,TRBD1,TRBJ1-1,few,TRBV10-1,CASAGGSGTEAFF,TGCGCCAGCGCAGGGGGGAGCGGTACTGAAGCTTTCTTT